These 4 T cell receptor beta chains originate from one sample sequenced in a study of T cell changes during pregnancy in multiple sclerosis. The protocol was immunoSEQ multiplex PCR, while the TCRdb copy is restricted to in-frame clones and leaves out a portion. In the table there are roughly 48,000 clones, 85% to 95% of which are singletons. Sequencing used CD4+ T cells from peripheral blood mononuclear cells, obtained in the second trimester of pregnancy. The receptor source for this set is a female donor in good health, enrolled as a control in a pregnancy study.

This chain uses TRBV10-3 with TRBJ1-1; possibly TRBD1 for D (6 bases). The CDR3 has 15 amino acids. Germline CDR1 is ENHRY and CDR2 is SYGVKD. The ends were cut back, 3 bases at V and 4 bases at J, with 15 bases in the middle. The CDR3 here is CAISDTLQGSTEAFF. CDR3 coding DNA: TGTGCCATCAGTGATACTCTCCAGGGGTCCACTGAAGCTTTCTTT.

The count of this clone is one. This CDR3 reads CASSNGGGYEQYF. In nucleotides, the CDR3 is TGTGCCAGTAGTAATGGTGGAGGCTACGAGCAGTACTTC. V usage is TRBV19 and J usage is TRBJ2-7, with a tentative D call TRBD2 (5 bases). The germline V gene encodes CDR1 LNHDA and CDR2 SQIVND (reference sequence). CDR3 length: 13 residues. With 4 bases removed from V and 3 bases from J, the gap between germline ends came to 10 bases.

As DNA, the CDR3 is TGCGGGACAGGGTCTTTTAGCTCTGGAAACACCATATATTTT. Its translation is CGTGSFSSGNTIYF. The genes are TRBV29-1 and TRBJ1-3, with 9 bases lining up with TRBD1. Per the germline V gene, CDR1 is SQVTM and CDR2 is ANQGSEA. There are 14 residues in the CDR3.

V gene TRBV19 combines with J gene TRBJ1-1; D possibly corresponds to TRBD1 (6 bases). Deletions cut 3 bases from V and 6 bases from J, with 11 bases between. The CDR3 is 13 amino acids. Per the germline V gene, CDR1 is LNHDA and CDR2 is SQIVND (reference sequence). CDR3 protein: CASSMGWGPEAFF. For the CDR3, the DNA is TGTGCCAGTAGTATGGGATGGGGGCCTGAAGCTTTCTTT.